The 13 T cell receptor beta chains in this list originate from one sample, sequenced in a study of shared clonotypes between healthy human individuals. Assay: immunoSEQ multiplex PCR; the TCRdb copy retains only in-frame clones and omits some. The table includes about 690,000 clones, less than 95% detected once. Sequenced: memory CD8+ T cells from PBMCs. As for subset: CD45RO+ cells pooled with CCR7-negative TemRA cells. The receptors originated from a man aged 18 to 35 in good health. Some clones in this sample may be carry-over from other donors' samples.

This clone has a handful of counts. The chain couples TRBV27 to TRBJ1-1; D may be TRBD1 (6 bases). Trimming took off 3 bases at V and 5 bases at J, with 13 bases between the two ends. The CDR3 extends over 14 amino acids. The germline V gene encodes CDR1 MNHEY and CDR2 SMNVEV (reference sequence). The CDR3 here is CASSLGARTTEAFF. The CDR3 DNA reads TGTGCCAGCAGTTTGGGGGCCAGAACTACTGAAGCTTTCTTT.

J is TRBJ2-3 and V is TRBV9; 13 nucleotides line up with TRBD2. Germline CDR1 reads SGDLS; CDR2 reads YYNGEE. CDR3 size: 16 residues. Germline trimming cut 0 bases from V and 5 bases from J; bases unmatched to any gene: 3. This chain's CDR3 is CASSVGLAGGGDTQYF. CDR3 in DNA: TGTGCCAGCAGCGTAGGACTAGCGGGAGGTGGAGATACGCAGTATTTT.

This chain connects TRBV28 to TRBJ2-3; TRBD1 matches at 10 bases. Germline lookup yields CDR1 MDHEN and CDR2 SYDVKM. Trimming at V came to 8 bases and at J to 4 bases, leaving 6 bases not matched to a gene. The CDR3 spans 14 residues. The CDR3, as DNA: TGTGCCAGCCAGACAGGGGGCGCAGCAGATACGCAGTATTTT. Translating it yields CASQTGGAADTQYF.

The chain has TRBV10-1 and TRBJ2-2; 9 nucleotides agree with TRBD1. Unmatched junction bases numbered 14, after V lost 3 bases and J lost 6 bases. The germline V gene has CDR1 WNHNN and CDR2 SYGVQD (reference sequence). The CDR3 consists of 18 residues. The CDR3 coding sequence is TGCGCCAGCAGTGAAGGTCGGGACAGGGTTGGTCCCCCCGGGGAGCTGTTTTTT. Translation gives CASSEGRDRVGPPGELFF.

This chain links TRBV28 with TRBJ2-7, with TRBD2 matching 7 bases. The CDR3 loop spans 14 amino acids. CDR1 is MDHEN, CDR2 SYDVKM, per germline. With 7 bases clipped from V and 0 bases from J, the junction kept 6 bases outside the gene matches. CDR3 residues: CASTWVAGSYEQYF. CDR3 nucleotides: TGTGCCAGCACCTGGGTAGCGGGCTCCTACGAGCAGTACTTC.

This clone has only one observation. This chain joins TRBV7-8 and TRBJ2-4; TRBD2 matches at 9 bases. Germline CDR1 and CDR2: SGHVS and FQNEAQ. The ends lost 1 base at V and 6 bases at J; junction bases unmatched: 7. The CDR3 spans 16 residues. CDR3 loop: CASSLVSGSGINIQYF. The CDR3 region has the DNA TGTGCCAGCAGCTTAGTTAGCGGGAGCGGTATAAACATTCAGTACTTC.

The rearrangement links TRBV5-4 to TRBJ2-4; D uncertain. Germline-derived CDR1 and CDR2 are SGHNT and YYREEE (reference sequence). V lost 4 bases and J lost 1, with 9 bases in between. This CDR3 is 14 amino acids long. The CDR3 coding sequence is TGTGCCAGCAGCAGTTATTTGGCCAAAAACATTCAGTACTTC. It encodes CASSSYLAKNIQYF. The full variable domain, rest sourced from reference TRBV5-4 and TRBJ2-4, is ETGVTQSPTHLIKTRGQQVTLRCSSQSGHNTVSWYQQALGQGPQFIFQYYREEENGRGNFPPRFSGLQFPNYSSELNVNALELDDSALYLCASSSYLAKNIQYFGAGTRLSVL.

The chain uses TRBV2 and TRBJ2-1, with TRBD2 identical over 12 bases. The trim removed 6 bases at V and 15 bases at J, leaving 9 bases unmatched. The CDR3 extends over 13 amino acids. Germline loops: CDR1 SNHLY, CDR2 FYNNEI. CDR3: CASSAYLLAGGFF. CDR3 DNA sequence: TGTGCCAGCAGCGCATATCTACTAGCGGGAGGGTTCTTC.

V and J are TRBV27 and TRBJ2-7, with 10 bases fitting TRBD1. There are 15 residues in the CDR3. Germline CDR1 is MNHEY and CDR2 is SMNVEV (reference sequence). J lost 6 bases, V lost 5 bases, and 10 bases had no gene match. The CDR3 DNA is TGTGCCAGCAGTGAAACGACAGGGGGCAAGAGCGAGCAGTACTTC. It yields the protein CASSETTGGKSEQYF.

CDR3 coding DNA: TGTGCCAGCAGTCTTTACAGGGAGGTTAATGAAAAACTGTTTTTT. Translating gives CASSLYREVNEKLFF. This chain links TRBV6-5 with TRBJ1-4, with D perhaps TRBD1 (6 bases). CDR3 length: 15 residues. Germline V gives CDR1 MNHEY, CDR2 SVGAGI. Trimming pared 5 bases from V and 4 bases from J, leaving 14 bases between.

The chain carries TRBV9 and TRBJ2-7; D perhaps matches TRBD2 (5 bases). The ends were cut back, 0 bases at V and 4 bases at J, with 14 bases in the middle. Germline V lookup: CDR1 SGDLS, CDR2 YYNGEE. The length of the CDR3 is 15 residues. CDR3 nucleotides: TGTGCCAGCAGCGTAGGCCCTCTGGGAGCGTACGAGCAGTACTTC. Translated, it gives CASSVGPLGAYEQYF.

The CDR3 nucleotides are TGTGCCAGCAGCCAAGCCCTTCTGACGGGGACCTACGAGCAGTACTTC. Residues: CASSQALLTGTYEQYF. The chain recombines TRBV14 with TRBJ2-7; perhaps TRBD2 as D (5 bases). V lost 1 base to trimming and J lost 2 bases, with 15 bases between them. In germline, CDR1 is SGHDN, CDR2 FVKESK. The CDR3 totals 16 residues.

This clone was found once. This chain uses TRBV28 with TRBJ2-7; TRBD1 agrees at 11 bases. From germline, CDR1 is MDHEN and CDR2 SYDVKM. This CDR3 is 15 amino acids long. V shed 6 bases, J shed 4 bases, and the junction held 8 bases outside the gene matches. CDR3 sequence: CASRNHGQGAYEQYF. The CDR3 nucleotides read TGTGCCAGCAGAAACCACGGACAGGGGGCATACGAGCAGTACTTC.